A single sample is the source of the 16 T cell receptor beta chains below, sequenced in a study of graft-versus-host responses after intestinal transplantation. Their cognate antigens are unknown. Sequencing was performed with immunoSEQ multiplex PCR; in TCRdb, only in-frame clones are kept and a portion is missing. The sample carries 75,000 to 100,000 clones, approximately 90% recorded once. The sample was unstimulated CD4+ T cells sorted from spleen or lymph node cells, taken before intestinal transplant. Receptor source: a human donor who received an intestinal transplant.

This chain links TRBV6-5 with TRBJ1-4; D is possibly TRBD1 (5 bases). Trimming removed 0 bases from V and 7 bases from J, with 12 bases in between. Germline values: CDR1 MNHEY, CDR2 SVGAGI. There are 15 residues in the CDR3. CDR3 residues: CASSYSGGVGEKLFF. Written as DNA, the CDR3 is TGTGCCAGCAGTTACTCGGGGGGGGTTGGTGAAAAACTGTTTTTT.

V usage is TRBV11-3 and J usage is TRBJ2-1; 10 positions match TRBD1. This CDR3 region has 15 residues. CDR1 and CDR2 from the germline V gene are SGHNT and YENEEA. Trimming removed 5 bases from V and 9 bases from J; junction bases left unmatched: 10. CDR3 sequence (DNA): TGTGCCAGCAGCACACGACAGGGGGCGAAGGGTGAGCAGTTCTTC. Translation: CASSTRQGAKGEQFF. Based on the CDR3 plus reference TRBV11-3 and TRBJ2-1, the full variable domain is EAGVVQSPRYKIIEKKQPVAFWCNPISGHNTLYWYLQNLGQGPELLIRYENEEAVDDSQLPKDRFSAERLKGVDSTLKIQPAELGDSAVYLCASSTRQGAKGEQFFGPGTRLTVL.

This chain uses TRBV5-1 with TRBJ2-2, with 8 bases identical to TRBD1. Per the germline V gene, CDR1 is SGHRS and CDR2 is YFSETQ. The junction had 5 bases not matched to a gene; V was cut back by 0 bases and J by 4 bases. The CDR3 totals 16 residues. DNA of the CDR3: TGCGCCAGCAGCTTGGATGGGACAGGACCCACCGGGGAGCTGTTTTTT. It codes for CASSLDGTGPTGELFF.

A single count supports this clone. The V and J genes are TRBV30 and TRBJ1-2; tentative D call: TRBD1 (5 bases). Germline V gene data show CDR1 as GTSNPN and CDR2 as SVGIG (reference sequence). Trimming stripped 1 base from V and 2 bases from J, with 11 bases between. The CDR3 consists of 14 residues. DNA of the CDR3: TGTGCCTGGAGTGGGGGGGGGTTAAACTATGGCTACACCTTC. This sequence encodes CAWSGGGLNYGYTF.

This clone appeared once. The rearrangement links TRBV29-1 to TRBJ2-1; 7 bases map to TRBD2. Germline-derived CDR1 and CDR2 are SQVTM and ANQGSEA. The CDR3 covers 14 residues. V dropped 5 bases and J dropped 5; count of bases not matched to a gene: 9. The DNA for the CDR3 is TGCAGCGTTTGGTCTAGGCTAGCGGACAATGAGCAGTTCTTC. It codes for CSVWSRLADNEQFF.

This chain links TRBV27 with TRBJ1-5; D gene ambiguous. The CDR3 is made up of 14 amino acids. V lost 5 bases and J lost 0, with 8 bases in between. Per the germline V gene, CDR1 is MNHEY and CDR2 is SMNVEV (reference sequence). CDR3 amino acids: CASSQLYSNQPQHF. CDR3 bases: TGTGCCAGCAGTCAGTTGTATAGCAATCAGCCCCAGCATTTT.

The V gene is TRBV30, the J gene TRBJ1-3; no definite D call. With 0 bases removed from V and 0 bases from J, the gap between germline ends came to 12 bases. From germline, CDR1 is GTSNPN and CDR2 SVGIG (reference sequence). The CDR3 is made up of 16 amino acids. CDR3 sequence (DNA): TGTGCCTGGAGTGTAAACGGCTGGAGCTCTGGAAACACCATATATTTT. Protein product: CAWSVNGWSSGNTIYF.

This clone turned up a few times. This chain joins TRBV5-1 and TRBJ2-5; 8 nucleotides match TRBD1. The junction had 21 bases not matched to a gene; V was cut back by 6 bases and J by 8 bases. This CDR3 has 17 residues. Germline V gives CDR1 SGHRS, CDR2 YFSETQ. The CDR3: CASTRTGSPSSGGTQYF. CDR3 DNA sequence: TGCGCCAGCACCCGGACAGGGAGCCCTAGCTCAGGAGGTACCCAGTACTTC.

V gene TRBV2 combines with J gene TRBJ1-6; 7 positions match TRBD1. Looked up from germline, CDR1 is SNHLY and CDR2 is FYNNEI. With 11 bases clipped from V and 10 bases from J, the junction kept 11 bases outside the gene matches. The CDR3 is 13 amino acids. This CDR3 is CASTGELRSPLHF. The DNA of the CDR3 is TGTGCCTCAACAGGGGAATTAAGGTCACCCCTCCACTTT.

Here the CDR3 DNA reads TGTGCCAGCAGCTTAGCGCGGCATGAAAAACTGTTTTTT. Protein product: CASSLARHEKLFF. The V gene is TRBV7-6, the J gene TRBJ1-4; no firm D call. Trimming shortened V by 0 bases and J by 6 bases, and 5 bases separated the two germline ends. Germline assignment: CDR1 SGHVS and CDR2 FNYEAQ. This CDR3 spans 13 amino acids.

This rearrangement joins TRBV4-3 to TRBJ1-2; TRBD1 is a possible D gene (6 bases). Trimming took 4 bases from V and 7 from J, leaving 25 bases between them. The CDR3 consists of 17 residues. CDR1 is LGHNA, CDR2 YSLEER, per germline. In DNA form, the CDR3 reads TGCGCCAGCAGCCCTGGGGGCGCAGGGTCCTTCTGGTCTGGCTACACCTTC. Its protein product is CASSPGGAGSFWSGYTF.

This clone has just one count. The CDR3 reads CASSSDLGGTEAFF. As DNA, the CDR3 is TGTGCCAGCAGTTCGGACCTCGGGGGCACTGAAGCTTTCTTT. This chain links TRBV2 with TRBJ1-1; TRBD1 might be the D (5 bases). Germline CDR1 is SNHLY and CDR2 is FYNNEI. The CDR3 loop spans 14 amino acids. V lost 5 bases to trimming and J lost 4 bases, with 14 bases between them.

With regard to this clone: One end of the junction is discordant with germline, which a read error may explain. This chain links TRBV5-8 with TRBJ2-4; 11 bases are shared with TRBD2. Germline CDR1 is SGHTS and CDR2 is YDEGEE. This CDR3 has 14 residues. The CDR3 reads CASSLSLAGGGRGF. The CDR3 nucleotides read TGTGCCAGCAGCTTGAGCCTAGCGGGAGGAGGAAGGGGCTTC.

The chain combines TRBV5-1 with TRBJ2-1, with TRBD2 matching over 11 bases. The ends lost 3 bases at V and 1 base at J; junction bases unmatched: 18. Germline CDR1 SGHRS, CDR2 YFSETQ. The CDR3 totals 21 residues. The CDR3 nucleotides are TGCGCCAGCAGCTGGGGGACCTTCTTTACGGGACTAGCGGAGTCCTACAATGAGCAGTTCTTC. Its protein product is CASSWGTFFTGLAESYNEQFF.

The CDR3 sequence: CASSLVGLASEQYF. The CDR3 bases are TGCGCCAGCAGCTTGGTAGGACTAGCATCCGAGCAGTACTTC. The chain joins TRBV5-1 to TRBJ2-7; 8 bases map to TRBD2. CDR1 SGHRS and CDR2 YFSETQ come from the germline V gene. J was trimmed by 6 bases and V by 0 bases; bases with no gene match: 5. The CDR3 runs to 14 residues.

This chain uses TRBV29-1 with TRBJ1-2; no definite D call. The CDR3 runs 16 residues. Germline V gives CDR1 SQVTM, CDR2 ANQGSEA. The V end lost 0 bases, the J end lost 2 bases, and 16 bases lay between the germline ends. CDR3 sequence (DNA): TGCAGCGTTGAAGATCTTGAGAGTTTACGAAACTATGGCTACACCTTC. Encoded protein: CSVEDLESLRNYGYTF.